The rows below give T cell receptor beta chains drawn from one sample of a study of neurological immune-mediated disorders. TCRdb analysed the 5' RACE reads with MiXCR anew, one entry per CDR3 protein. The data contain some 48,000 distinct CDR3 sequences, approximately 14% of them singletons. Sample: PBMCs. These receptors were taken from a male donor with HTLV-1-associated myelopathy (HAM/TSP). The CDR3 runs from the conserved cysteine through the conserved F or W. D genes are given only for firm matches. Some rows have no size entry. The others give once, few or many, or a class for an expanded clone.

14 | TRBJ2-3 | - | TRBV27 | many | TGTGCCAGCAGTCCGGGACTCGGCACAGATACGCAGTATTTT | CASSPGLGTDTQYF
14 | TRBJ1-1 | - | TRBV7-2 | many | TGTGCCAGCAGCTCCCACCAGGGCTGGACTGAAGCTTTCTTT | CASSSHQGWTEAFF
14 | TRBJ1-1 | - | TRBV10-3 | many | TGTGCCATCAGTGAGCGCTGGGAGGACACTGAAGCTTTCTTT | CAISERWEDTEAFF
14 | TRBJ1-6 | - | TRBV4-3 | many | TGCGCCAGCAGCCAAACCACACAGGATTCACCCCTCCACTTT | CASSQTTQDSPLHF
14 | TRBJ1-4 | TRBD1 | TRBV19 | - | TGTGCCAGTAGTGGGACAGTCGCTAATGAAAAACTGTTTTTT | CASSGTVANEKLFF
15 | TRBJ1-6 | TRBD1 | TRBV20-1 | many | TGCAGTGCTCCCGTTGCGGGACAGGGTAATTCACCCCTCCACTTT | CSAPVAGQGNSPLHF
10 | TRBJ1-2 | - | TRBV20-1 | many | TGCAGTGCTAGGACATCCGACTACACCTTC | CSARTSDYTF
16 | TRBJ2-1 | - | TRBV5-1 | many | TGCGCCAGCAGCTTGGCCCCGGGACTTCGAAACAATGAGCAGTTCTTC | CASSLAPGLRNNEQFF
15 | TRBJ2-1 | - | TRBV20-1 | many | TGCAGTGCTAGAGAGGCTCCCAGCTCCTACAATGAGCAGTTCTTC | CSAREAPSSYNEQFF
14 | TRBJ2-7 | - | TRBV4-1 | - | TGCGCCAGCAGCCAGCCAACAGGGATCGACGAGCAGTACTTC | CASSQPTGIDEQYF
15 | TRBJ1-1 | - | TRBV27 | - | TGTGCCAGCAGGCCTATGACGGATATGAACACTGAAGCTTTCTTT | CASRPMTDMNTEAFF
13 | TRBJ1-1 | - | TRBV3-1 | few | TGTGCCAGCAGCCAAGCGGGGAACACTGAAGCTTTCTTT | CASSQAGNTEAFF
15 | TRBJ1-5 | - | TRBV7-2 | many | TGTGCCAGCAGCTTAGACGCAAGTAGCAATCAGCCCCAGCATTTT | CASSLDASSNQPQHF
14 | TRBJ2-7 | - | TRBV28 | few | TGTGCCAGCATGGTCACGGGCGGAACCTACGAGCAGTACTTC | CASMVTGGTYEQYF
14 | TRBJ1-2 | - | TRBV9 | - | TGTGCCAGCAGCGCCGGGACGAGGAACTATGGCTACACCTTC | CASSAGTRNYGYTF
16 | TRBJ2-5 | TRBD2 | TRBV7-9 | many | TGTGCCAGCAGCCCCACTAGCGGGGTGGGGTCGGGGACCCAGTACTTC | CASSPTSGVGSGTQYF
13 | TRBJ1-1 | - | TRBV20-1 | many | TGCAGTGCTAGTGCCGGCTCCCTCGGGGGAGCTTTCTTT | CSASAGSLGGAFF
16 | TRBJ2-7 | - | TRBV28 | many | TGTGCCAGCAGTCTTCCCTTAGGTGTAGGGGTCGACGAGCAGTACTTC | CASSLPLGVGVDEQYF
14 | TRBJ2-7 | TRBD1 | TRBV7-7 | few | TGTGCCAGCAGCCCCGGACAGGGAAACTACGAGCAGTACTTC | CASSPGQGNYEQYF
12 | TRBJ1-2 | - | TRBV5-5 | many | TGTGCCAGCAGCTTGTACGAATATGGCTACACCTTC | CASSLYEYGYTF
14 | TRBJ1-1 | - | TRBV11-3 | many | TGTGCCAGCAGCAACGACCTGGCAGGGGCGGGAGCTTTCTTT | CASSNDLAGAGAFF
15 | TRBJ2-5 | TRBD1 | TRBV3-1 | many | TGTGCCAGCAGCCAGGGACAGGGCTTCCCAGAGACCCAGTACTTC | CASSQGQGFPETQYF
14 | TRBJ2-1 | - | TRBV18 | - | TGTGCCAGCTCACCAGACAGAAAGCGGAATGAGCAGTTCTTC | CASSPDRKRNEQFF
14 | TRBJ2-7 | - | TRBV5-8 | many | TGTGCCAGCAGCCCAGGGGACACCTCCTACGAGCAGTACTTC | CASSPGDTSYEQYF
18 | TRBJ2-7 | - | TRBV7-2 | many | TGTGCCAGCAGCTTCCCCCCAGAACTAGGATTCCCCTCCTACGAGCAGTACTTC | CASSFPPELGFPSYEQYF
19 | TRBJ2-1 | - | TRBV24-1 | many | TGTGCCACCAGTGATTTTAGAGGAGGGACACCTAGGAACTACAATGAGCAGTTCTTC | CATSDFRGGTPRNYNEQFF
15 | TRBJ1-5 | - | TRBV20-1 | many | TGCAGTGCATTGCCGGACCGCCTGAGGAATCAGCCCCAGCATTTT | CSALPDRLRNQPQHF